This entry describes one T cell receptor beta chain. The same CDR3 can be traced to other DNA sequences in this sample. These data come from a study of control samples from healthy donors and cancer patients. The germline gives CDR1 SEHNR, CDR2 FQNEAQ (reference sequence). Trimming left V 3 bases short and J 2 bases short, with 15 bases between. The length of the CDR3 is 16 residues. Assay: immunoSEQ multiplex PCR; the TCRdb copy retains only in-frame clones and omits some. The sample records fewer than 90,000 clones, 84% being singletons. The sample taken for sequencing was blood. The receptor comes from a man between 45 and 60 years old in good health. The chain combines TRBV7-9 with TRBJ2-3; D is perhaps TRBD2 (6 bases). CDR3 DNA: TGTGCCAGCAGCTTTCTAGCCGGGAGTCCCACAGATACGCAGTATTTT. Residues: CASSFLAGSPTDTQYF.